Listed here are 27 T cell receptor beta chains from one sample, sequenced in a study of T cells after yellow fever vaccination. TCRdb independently ran MiXCR on the 5' RACE reads; one entry per CDR3 protein. The sample has under 200,000 distinct CDR3 sequences; about 11% are singletons. Material: CD8+ T cells sorted from PBMCs, obtained 15 days after the yellow fever booster vaccination. Receptors were obtained from a man between 18 and 35 years old who received the YFV17D yellow fever vaccine.

This chain joins TRBV11-2 and TRBJ1-3; no reliable D call. From germline, CDR1 is SGHAT and CDR2 FQNNGV. V lost 0 bases and J 1 base, leaving 7 bases between the germline ends. The CDR3 consists of 15 residues. For the CDR3, the DNA is TGTGCCAGCAGCTTAGAGTTTGGATCTGGAAACACCATATATTTT. It encodes CASSLEFGSGNTIYF. The full variable domain, with the rest looked up from reference TRBV11-2 and TRBJ1-3, is EAGVAQSPRYKIIEKRQSVAFWCNPISGHATLYWYQQILGQGPKLLIQFQNNGVVDDSQLPKDRFSAERLKGVDSTLKIQPAKLEDSAVYLCASSLEFGSGNTIYFGEGSWLTVV.

A few counts support this clonotype. The DNA of the CDR3 is TGCAGTGCTCCCGAGGGGGACAGAAAAAAACTGTTTTTT. Amino acid sequence: CSAPEGDRKKLFF. This chain connects TRBV20-1 to TRBJ1-4; 7 bases are a match to TRBD1. The CDR3 is made up of 13 amino acids. CDR1 DFQATT and CDR2 SNEGSKA come from the germline V gene (reference sequence). J gave up 9 bases and V 5 bases, and 9 bases lay outside the gene matches.

The chain joins TRBV5-1 to TRBJ1-1; TRBD1 might be the D (6 bases). Germline V lookup: CDR1 SGHRS, CDR2 YFSETQ. V lost 3 bases to trimming and J lost 2 bases, with 11 bases between them. This CDR3 is built from 14 residues. The CDR3 bases are TGCGCCAGCAGCTGGAGGACAGTCAACACTGAAGCTTTCTTT. This codes for CASSWRTVNTEAFF.

This clonotype was detected only a few times. The V and J genes are TRBV7-2 and TRBJ1-2; D is unclear. CDR1 and CDR2 from the germline V gene are SGHTA and FQGNSA. The CDR3 is made up of 15 amino acids. Trimming took off 5 bases at V and 0 bases at J, with 13 bases between the two ends. The CDR3 sequence is CASSRGRKANYGYTF. The CDR3 region has the DNA TGTGCCAGCAGCCGGGGTCGCAAGGCTAACTATGGCTACACCTTC.

The chain recombines TRBV12-3 or TRBV12-4 with TRBJ1-1; D gene uncertain. Between the trimmed V and J ends, which lost 3 bases and 6 bases, there was a span of 11 bases. The CDR3 runs 13 residues. CDR3 sequence reads: CASSFPERPEAFF. CDR3 bases: TGTGCCAGCAGTTTTCCGGAACGTCCTGAAGCTTTCTTT.

V usage is TRBV10-2 and J usage is TRBJ1-2; D gene ambiguous. Per germline, CDR1 WSHSY and CDR2 SAAADI. This CDR3 spans 13 amino acids. Trimming stripped 3 bases from V and 4 bases from J, with 9 bases between. The CDR3 nucleotides read TGCGCCAGCAGTGACTCGGGTTCCTATGGCTACACCTTC. Translated, it gives CASSDSGSYGYTF.

In this sample, this clonotype turned up a few times. V is TRBV7-9 and J is TRBJ1-6, with 7 bases fitting TRBD1. After removal of 10 bases from V and 6 bases from J, the junction contained 6 bases not matched to a gene. This CDR3 contains 13 residues. CDR1 and CDR2 (germline): SEHNR, FQNEAQ (reference sequence). Here the CDR3 DNA reads TGTGCCACCCGGGGACAGTCTAATTCACCCCTCCACTTT. Protein product: CATRGQSNSPLHF.

In DNA form, the CDR3 reads TGTGCCAGCCATGACGGCCGACTAAGGATCACTGAAGCTTTCTTT. This sequence encodes CASHDGRLRITEAFF. J is TRBJ1-1 and V is TRBV6-2 or TRBV6-3; D gene uncertain. With 8 bases removed from V and 4 bases from J, the gap between germline ends came to 20 bases. This CDR3 region has 15 residues. The V gene's germline CDR1 is MNHEY and CDR2 SVGEGT.

This clonotype was found a few times. The rearrangement links TRBV4-3 to TRBJ1-3, with D unresolved. V lost 0 bases and J 1 base, leaving 10 bases between the germline ends. The CDR3 length is 16 residues. Germline V gene lookup returns CDR1 LGHNA and CDR2 YSLEER. CDR3 nucleotides: TGCGCCAGCAGCCAAGATTTGGGTGTATCTGGAAACACCATATATTTT. Translating it yields CASSQDLGVSGNTIYF.

This chain joins TRBV11-2 and TRBJ2-1; 11 nucleotides line up with TRBD2. Unmatched junction bases numbered 12, after V lost 3 bases and J lost 11 bases. Germline V CDR1 and CDR2: SGHAT, FQNNGV. This CDR3 is 16 amino acids long. CDR3 in amino acids: CASSLSGSGGAEQQFF. The DNA of the CDR3 is TGTGCCAGCAGCTTGAGTGGTAGCGGGGGGGCGGAGCAGCAGTTCTTC.

The genes are TRBV4-3 and TRBJ2-1; weak D call: TRBD1 (6 bases). Germline lookup yields CDR1 LGHNA and CDR2 YSLEER. Trimming cost V 1 base and J 9 bases, with 13 bases left between them. This CDR3 has 14 residues. The DNA of the CDR3 is TGCGCCAGCAGCCAAGGTGTGGGGGCGGGTGAGCAGTTCTTC. Its translation is CASSQGVGAGEQFF.

The gene calls are TRBV2 and TRBJ2-7; 7 nucleotides align to TRBD1. Germline V gene sequence: CDR1 SNHLY, CDR2 FYNNEI. This CDR3 region has 14 residues. Trimming cost V 10 bases and J 0 bases; bases outside gene matches: 9. The CDR3 sequence is CATVTGALSYEQYF. CDR3 sequence (DNA): TGTGCCACCGTAACAGGGGCCCTCTCCTACGAGCAGTACTTC.

A few counts support this clonotype. The chain is built from TRBV7-6 and TRBJ1-3, with D perhaps TRBD1 (5 bases). In germline, CDR1 is SGHVS, CDR2 FNYEAQ. The CDR3 loop spans 15 amino acids. V was clipped by 5 bases and J by 4 bases, with 15 bases between them. The DNA of the CDR3 is TGTGCCAGCAGCCCCGGCGGGACGGTCGGAAACACCATATATTTT. Its translation is CASSPGGTVGNTIYF.

Ten or more counts support this clonotype. CDR3 nucleotide sequence: TGTGCCAGCAGTTTAGACGCTTATAGCAATCAGCCCCAGCATTTT. Its translation: CASSLDAYSNQPQHF. The chain joins TRBV12-3 or TRBV12-4 to TRBJ1-5; D remains unclear. CDR3 size: 15 residues. V was cut by 1 base and J by 0 bases, with 7 bases left in between.

This clonotype was seen more than once but under ten times. For the CDR3, the DNA is TGTGCCAGCAGCTGGCAGGGTAGTGAGCAGTTCTTC. Protein: CASSWQGSEQFF. The gene calls are TRBV7-9 and TRBJ2-1; D might be TRBD1 (5 bases). V shed 4 bases and J shed 9 bases, with 10 bases lying between them. CDR1 SEHNR and CDR2 FQNEAQ come from the germline V gene (reference sequence). This CDR3 has 12 amino acids.

The rearrangement links TRBV13 to TRBJ2-2; D may match TRBD1 or TRBD2 (5 bases each). V was trimmed by 5 bases and J by 5 bases, leaving 21 bases between them. Germline V gene lookup returns CDR1 PRHDT and CDR2 FYEKMQ (reference sequence). This CDR3 comprises 17 residues. The CDR3 sequence: CASSRTGGGVRTGELFF. CDR3 sequence (DNA): TGTGCCAGCAGCCGAACCGGTGGGGGAGTGAGGACCGGGGAGCTGTTTTTT.

The CDR3 loop is CSVEAGRGSYNEQFF. In DNA, the CDR3 is TGCAGCGTTGAAGCGGGCAGGGGGTCCTACAATGAGCAGTTCTTC. The V and J genes are TRBV29-1 and TRBJ2-1; 7 bases fit TRBD1. The CDR3 runs 15 residues. CDR1 is SQVTM, CDR2 ANQGSEA, per germline. V lost 1 base and J lost 1; bases outside the gene matches: 4.

This clonotype appeared many times. The genes are TRBV4-1 and TRBJ1-2; perhaps TRBD1 as D (6 bases). The CDR3 consists of 15 residues. Deletions cut 3 bases from V and 3 bases from J, with 14 bases between. Germline CDR1 reads MGHRA; CDR2 reads YSYEKL. This chain's CDR3 is CASSHQDSPYYGYTF. The CDR3 DNA is TGCGCCAGCAGCCACCAGGACAGCCCCTACTATGGCTACACCTTC.

V and J are TRBV4-1 and TRBJ2-3, with a possible D match to TRBD1 (6 bases). CDR3 length: 16 residues. The germline CDR1 and CDR2 sequences are MGHRA and YSYEKL. V lost 4 bases, J lost 2 bases, and 16 bases lay in between. CDR3 loop: CASSPMGAGYTDTQYF. In nucleotides, the CDR3 is TGCGCCAGCAGCCCCATGGGGGCTGGGTACACAGATACGCAGTATTTT.

J is TRBJ2-1 and V is TRBV6-2 or TRBV6-3; TRBD1 might be the D (5 bases). The CDR3 is 13 amino acids. The V end lost 2 bases, the J end lost 12 bases, and 14 bases lay between the germline ends. Looked up from germline, CDR1 is MNHEY and CDR2 is SVGEGT. CDR3 residues: CASSYSSRAGQFF. As DNA, the CDR3 is TGTGCCAGCAGTTACAGCTCCAGGGCCGGGCAGTTCTTC.

The rearrangement joins TRBV5-1 to TRBJ2-1, with D possibly matching TRBD2 (6 bases). The CDR3 loop spans 13 amino acids. The V end was cut by 4 bases, the J end by 5 bases, with 10 bases between. CDR1 is SGHRS and CDR2 is YFSETQ in the germline V gene. In DNA, the CDR3 is TGCGCCAGCAGCCCGGGACTCGACAATGAGCAGTTCTTC. Protein sequence: CASSPGLDNEQFF.

The chain links TRBV7-9 to TRBJ2-5; a weak D match, TRBD2 (6 bases). Between the trimmed V and J ends, which lost 5 bases and 7 bases, there was a span of 20 bases. Per germline, CDR1 SEHNR and CDR2 FQNEAQ (reference sequence). This CDR3 spans 15 amino acids. CDR3 sequence: CASSRSPGVLGTQYF. The CDR3, as DNA: TGTGCCAGCAGCCGTTCACCGGGGGTCTTGGGGACCCAGTACTTC.

V and J are TRBV25-1 and TRBJ2-5; TRBD1 is a possible D gene (6 bases). Germline CDR1 reads MGHDK; CDR2 reads SYGVNS. The CDR3 is 17 amino acids. Trimming shortened V by 1 base and J by 3 bases, and 18 bases separated the two germline ends. The CDR3 protein is CASSESGVRGFEETQYF. The CDR3 DNA is TGTGCCAGCAGTGAATCGGGCGTCAGGGGTTTTGAAGAGACCCAGTACTTC.

The table lists this clonotype with a few counts. The chain is built from TRBV15 and TRBJ2-1; the D is unclear. Trimming cost V 0 bases and J 7 bases, with 10 bases left between them. The CDR3 is 14 residues long. Germline-derived CDR1 and CDR2 are LNHNV and YYDKDF (reference sequence). The CDR3 nucleotides are TGTGCCACCAGCAGAGACCCCCTTGGTAATGAGCAGTTCTTC. It specifies CATSRDPLGNEQFF.

The J gene is TRBJ2-7, the V gene TRBV12-3 or TRBV12-4; 13 nucleotides line up with TRBD2. The CDR3 sequence is 17 residues long. The J segment lost 2 bases and the V segment lost 3 bases, leaving 7 bases of the junction unmatched. CDR3 DNA sequence: TGTGCCAGCAGTTTTTGGACTAGCGGGGGCCGTACCTACGAGCAGTACTTC. This translates into CASSFWTSGGRTYEQYF.

This clonotype was counted a few times. V usage is TRBV6-2 or TRBV6-3 and J usage is TRBJ2-3; TRBD2 agrees at 12 bases. The J segment lost 3 bases and the V segment lost 2 bases, leaving 9 bases of the junction unmatched. The CDR3 runs 18 residues. The V gene's germline CDR1 is MNHEY and CDR2 SVGEGT. CDR3 region: CASSYQWTSGVLTDTQYF. The CDR3 DNA reads TGTGCCAGCAGTTACCAATGGACTAGCGGGGTTTTGACAGATACGCAGTATTTT.

This clonotype was observed a few times. The chain uses TRBV19 and TRBJ2-4; D is perhaps TRBD1 (5 bases). CDR3 size: 16 residues. The V and J ends lost 3 bases and 0 bases respectively, with 12 bases between them. Germline V gives CDR1 LNHDA, CDR2 SQIVND (reference sequence). The CDR3 reads CASSIRQGLAKNIQYF. Here the CDR3 DNA reads TGTGCCAGTAGTATCAGGCAGGGTCTAGCCAAAAACATTCAGTACTTC.